The present T cell receptor (beta chain) was sequenced within a study of T-cell memory formation after mild COVID-19. Overall study findings and caveats: Contracting CD4+ clones lay largely in CM and EM, with CD8+ ones residing in EMRA. Among clones contracting day 15 to 85, CD4/CD8 was balanced, whereas later expanders leaned CD4+. A subset of responding clones appeared in pre-infection memory, suggesting cross-reactive memory joined.

With 4 bases clipped from V and 10 bases from J, the junction kept 7 bases outside the gene matches. The CDR3 extends over 13 amino acids. Germline V CDR1 and CDR2: MGHRA, YSYEKL. This clonotype occurred many times. Antigen: not known. A 5'RACE reaction primed in the constant segment made cDNA libraries of TCR alpha and TCR beta, and these carried sample barcodes and UMIs. TCRdb re-analysed the 5' RACE reads in MiXCR, keeping a single row per CDR3 protein. The sample lists around 300,000 distinct CDR3 sequences, around 13% occurring once. Sequenced sample: PBMCs or a T cell subset sorted from them (not recorded which). The TCR was taken from a man aged 18 to 30 who had mild COVID-19 (a few samples of this study predate the infection). Cell type and time point are not known. The chain joins TRBV4-1 to TRBJ2-7, with TRBD2 identical over 10 bases. DNA of the CDR3: TGCGCCAGCAGCCTGGGGACTAGCGACTTCCAGTACTTC. It is translated as CASSLGTSDFQYF.